These 13 T cell receptor beta chains were all obtained from the same sample, sequenced in a study of identical twins. TCRdb passed the 5' RACE reads through MiXCR, listing each CDR3 protein once. The sample gives 130,000 to 150,000 distinct CDR3 sequences, 3% to 4.5% of which show up once; 7.5% to 8.5% is in the top ten. Sequencing was performed on memory T cells sorted from blood. The receptors shown here come from a man between 18 and 29 years old in good health.

This clonotype showed up many times. The chain has TRBV12-3 or TRBV12-4 and TRBJ2-1; 8 positions agree with TRBD2. After removal of 3 bases from V and 6 bases from J, the junction contained 4 bases not matched to a gene. This CDR3 is built from 14 residues. The CDR3 is CASSLSGSSNEQFF. The CDR3 DNA reads TGTGCCAGCAGTTTGAGCGGGAGTAGCAATGAGCAGTTCTTC.

There are many counts of this clonotype. The chain uses TRBV10-3 and TRBJ1-1; D unresolved. The germline V gene has CDR1 ENHRY and CDR2 SYGVKD. Trimming shortened V by 0 bases and J by 8 bases, and 16 bases separated the two germline ends. The CDR3 consists of 15 residues. The DNA for the CDR3 is TGTGCCATCAGTGAGTCGACGAAGACCAGATACGAAGCTTTCTTT. It yields the protein CAISESTKTRYEAFF.

This clonotype was counted many times. CDR3 in amino acids: CASSLFGVGNTEAFF. The CDR3 DNA follows: TGCGCCAGCAGCTTGTTTGGGGTCGGGAACACTGAAGCTTTCTTT. The rearrangement links TRBV5-1 to TRBJ1-1; D uncertain. This CDR3 spans 15 amino acids. The germline V gene encodes CDR1 SGHRS and CDR2 YFSETQ. Between the trimmed V and J ends, which lost 1 base and 1 base, there was a span of 11 bases.

This clonotype was seen ten or more times. CDR3 bases: TGCGCCAGCAGCTCTAGCGGGACTATATACAATGAGCAGTTCTTC. Translation: CASSSSGTIYNEQFF. V gene TRBV5-1 combines with J gene TRBJ2-1, with 9 bases matching TRBD2. This CDR3 spans 15 amino acids. Germline-derived CDR1 and CDR2 are SGHRS and YFSETQ. V was clipped by 3 bases and J by 4 bases; unmatched bases: 5. Full variable domain (outside the CDR3, taken from reference TRBV5-1 and TRBJ2-1): KAGVTQTPRYLIKTRGQQVTLSCSPISGHRSVSWYQQTPGQGLQFLFEYFSETQRNKGNFPGRFSGRQFSNSRSEMNVSTLELGDSALYLCASSSSGTIYNEQFFGPGTRLTVL.

In its sample, this clonotype was seen many times. V is TRBV12-3 or TRBV12-4 and J is TRBJ2-1, with 13 nucleotides matching TRBD2. This CDR3 comprises 15 residues. Unmatched junction bases numbered 3, after V lost 3 bases and J lost 7 bases. The CDR3 region has the DNA TGTGCCAGCAGTTTCCCGGGACTAGCGGGGAATGAGCAGTTCTTC. This encodes CASSFPGLAGNEQFF.

The sample holds many counts of this clonotype. The genes are TRBV3-1 and TRBJ1-4; D gene ambiguous. The CDR3 runs to 15 residues. V was pared by 4 bases and J by 8 bases, with 17 bases between. The germline V gene has CDR1 LGHDT and CDR2 YNNKEL (reference sequence). The CDR3 DNA is TGTGCCAGCAGCCCCCCCGGGAGGGTAGGCGAAAAACTGTTTTTT. Its translation: CASSPPGRVGEKLFF. Supplemented by reference TRBV3-1 and TRBJ1-4, the full variable domain reads DTAVSQTPKYLVTQMGNDKSIKCEQNLGHDTMYWYKQDSKKFLKIMFSYNNKELIINETVPNRFSPKSPDKAHLNLHINSLELGDSAVYFCASSPPGRVGEKLFFGSGTQLSVL.

This clonotype was picked up a small number of times. This rearrangement joins TRBV19 to TRBJ2-7; D gene ambiguous. Trimming shortened V by 3 bases and J by 4 bases, and 7 bases separated the two germline ends. CDR3 length equals 12 residues. Per the germline V gene, CDR1 is LNHDA and CDR2 is SQIVND (reference sequence). This chain's CDR3 is CASSIGEYEQYF. In nucleotides, the CDR3 is TGTGCCAGTAGTATCGGAGAATACGAGCAGTACTTC.

This clonotype was recorded a few times. The chain uses TRBV5-4 and TRBJ1-4, with D possibly matching TRBD1 (6 bases). Trimming removed 4 bases at V and 8 bases at J, with 12 bases between. Germline V gene lookup returns CDR1 SGHNT and CDR2 YYREEE (reference sequence). This CDR3 is built from 13 residues. The DNA for the CDR3 is TGTGCCAGCAGCACCGGGACAACAGAAAAACTGTTTTTT. Translated, it gives CASSTGTTEKLFF.

There are many counts of this clonotype. The chain links TRBV2 to TRBJ2-1, with TRBD2 matching 9 bases. This CDR3 comprises 11 residues. Germline-derived CDR1 and CDR2 are SNHLY and FYNNEI. Trimming cost V 11 bases and J 9 bases; bases outside gene matches: 5. The CDR3 here is CAGSAGGEQFF. The CDR3, as DNA: TGTGCCGGTTCAGCGGGAGGTGAGCAGTTCTTC.

This clonotype was seen at least ten times. This rearrangement joins TRBV7-2 to TRBJ2-5; D could derive from TRBD1 or TRBD2 (5 bases each). Germline V gene data show CDR1 as SGHTA and CDR2 as FQGNSA. V was trimmed by 0 bases and J by 3 bases, leaving 8 bases between them. This CDR3 has 14 amino acids. CDR3 region: CASSLAWGKETQYF. The CDR3, as DNA: TGTGCCAGCAGCTTAGCGTGGGGGAAAGAGACCCAGTACTTC. The entire variable domain, with the rest obtained from reference TRBV7-2 and TRBJ2-5, is as follows: GAGVSQSPSNKVTEKGKDVELRCDPISGHTALYWYRQSLGQGLEFLIYFQGNSAPDKSGLPSDRFSAERTGGSVSTLTIQRTQQEDSAVYLCASSLAWGKETQYFGPGTRLLVL.

This clonotype was observed many times. This chain uses TRBV9 with TRBJ2-7; tentative D call: TRBD2 (5 bases). V lost 4 bases and J lost 6, with 17 bases in between. The CDR3 is made up of 14 amino acids. CDR1 and CDR2 (germline): SGDLS, YYNGEE. The CDR3 sequence: CASSTGPEGGEQYF. CDR3 in DNA: TGTGCCAGCAGCACCGGCCCCGAGGGCGGCGAGCAGTACTTC. The full variable domain, with the rest looked up from reference TRBV9 and TRBJ2-7, is DSGVTQTPKHLITATGQRVTLRCSPRSGDLSVYWYQQSLDQGLQFLIQYYNGEERAKGNILERFSAQQFPDLHSELNLSSLELGDSALYFCASSTGPEGGEQYFGPGTRLTVT.

In regard to this clonotype: This may come from a read error, since a much larger clone is one base off. The chain is built from TRBV18 and TRBJ2-7, with D hard to call. CDR1 and CDR2 from the germline V gene are KGHSH and LQKENI. The CDR3 is 14 residues long. Here the CDR3 DNA reads TGTGCCAGCTCACCATCCCACGGAATTTTCGAGCAGTTCGTC. Encoded protein: CASSPSHGIFEQFV.

The chain joins TRBV5-4 to TRBJ1-1, with TRBD1 as a possible D gene (6 bases). The CDR3 is 15 amino acids. The V and J ends lost 3 bases and 5 bases respectively, with 17 bases between them. CDR1 SGHNT and CDR2 YYREEE come from the germline V gene (reference sequence). CDR3 protein: CASSWGWGAFTEAFF. As DNA, the CDR3 is TGTGCCAGCAGCTGGGGTTGGGGGGCGTTTACTGAAGCTTTCTTT.